The T cell receptor (beta chain) described here comes from a study of Ad26.COV2.S vaccination and SARS-CoV-2 variants. Study-level results: From the TCR breadth and depth analyses, total T cell responses may have been underestimated. Ad26.COV2.S recipients had broader spike-specific TCRs (P = 0.0014). Post-vaccination spike-specific CD8+ and CD4+ T cell responses reportedly had substantial breadth. Breadth measured for non-spike TCRs was similar across vaccine and placebo recipients.

As for this clone: The antigen is undetermined.

This CDR3 comprises 18 residues. Trimming took off 4 bases at V and 0 bases at J, with 18 bases between the two ends. Germline V gene sequence: CDR1 LGHNA, CDR2 YNFKEQ. Profiling relied on immunoSEQ multiplex PCR, and the TCRdb table lists in-frame clones only, not all of them. The repertoire holds roughly 380,000 clones, with 90% to 95% as singletons. The rearrangement joins TRBV4-2 to TRBJ1-4; no definite D call. The receptor was isolated from a human donor who had recovered from COVID-19. This specimen consisted of peripheral blood, obtained after recovery from COVID-19. CDR3 DNA: TGTGCCAGCAGCCCCCAGACACAGTTTTTTTCAACTAATGAAAAACTGTTTTTT. Translation: CASSPQTQFFSTNEKLFF.